The 2 T cell receptor beta chains below come from one sample, sequenced in a study of T cells in Graves' hyperthyroidism and ophthalmopathy. There were TCR beta CDR3 regions amplified from RNA transcripts. The HTBI primer set served for first-round RT-PCR of the TCR CDR3. Each CDR3 protein gets one entry after TCRdb re-called the multiplex PCR reads with MiXCR. Of around 350,000 distinct CDR3 sequences in the sample, approximately 16% are singletons; the top ten hold about 20%. The sample was blood. The receptors were gathered from a woman aged 55-69 years with Graves' ophthalmopathy.

In this sample, this clonotype turned up many times. This rearrangement joins TRBV6-1 to TRBJ2-7; 9 bases align to TRBD2. V dropped 6 bases and J dropped 7; count of bases not matched to a gene: 13. The CDR3 consists of 15 residues. In germline, CDR1 is MNHNS, CDR2 SASEGT. This CDR3 reads CASSNGIAGVVEQYF. Here the CDR3 DNA reads TGTGCCAGCAGCAACGGAATAGCGGGAGTGGTGGAGCAGTACTTC.

On this clonotype itself: Since a much larger clone is just one base distant, this may be a read error. The chain uses TRBV3-1 and TRBJ1-2, with 8 bases lining up with TRBD1. The CDR3 length is 14 residues. Germline lookup yields CDR1 LGHDT and CDR2 YNNKEL (reference sequence). CDR3 DNA sequence: TGTGCCAGCAGCCAGGACAGGGTTGACTATGACTACACCTTC. This gives the protein CASSQDRVDYDYTF.